A selection of T cell receptor beta chains follows, all from one sample in a study of T cell repertoires in cytomegalovirus infection. What these receptors recognize is not known. A single record per CDR3 protein comes from TCRdb applying MiXCR to the reads. The sample lists about 58,000 distinct CDR3 sequences; roughly 20% were seen once. The material was CD8+ T cells from cultured PBMCs, obtained from culture after CMV antigen stimulation. The receptors shown here come from a human donor in good health (CMV status not recorded). Some clones in this sample may be carry-over from other donors' samples. Each CDR3 is given with its conserved first and last residue. Fields, in order: V gene, clone size, J gene, D gene, CDR3 DNA, CDR3 protein. D genes are given only for firm matches. The size entry is marked missing in some rows and otherwise reads once, few, many or a size class.

>TRBV12-3/TRBV12-4|many|TRBJ1-2|.
TGTGCCAGCACCCGGGGCATTTATGGCTACACCTTC
CASTRGIYGYTF
>TRBV7-9|.|TRBJ2-7|.
TGTGCCAGCAACTTTTATACGCGGGAAGGCCCCGAGCAGTACTTC
CASNFYTREGPEQYF
>TRBV7-8|.|TRBJ2-1|.
TGTGCCAGCAGCTTGGGGAGCGTTAGCTCCTACAATGAGCAGTTCTTC
CASSLGSVSSYNEQFF
>TRBV28|.|TRBJ2-4|TRBD1
TGTGCCAGCACCATCTTCGGGGACAGGGCCCCTAACATTCAGTACTTC
CASTIFGDRAPNIQYF
>TRBV6-2/TRBV6-3|few|TRBJ1-1|TRBD1
TGTGCCAGCAGTTACACGACAGGGGGCTACGCTGAAGCTTTCTTT
CASSYTTGGYAEAFF
>TRBV7-7|.|TRBJ1-4|.
TGTGCCAGCAGCTTATCGACGGGAAGTGAAAAACTGTTTTTT
CASSLSTGSEKLFF
>TRBV7-6|.|TRBJ1-6|TRBD1
TGTGCCAGCAGCTTAGAACAGGGGAATTCACCCCTCCACTTT
CASSLEQGNSPLHF
>TRBV2|few|TRBJ2-1|.
TGTGCCAGCAGTGAAGCTGTGACAGGTAGCTCCTACAATGAGCAGTTCTTC
CASSEAVTGSSYNEQFF
>TRBV7-2|many|TRBJ2-7|.
TGTGCCAGCAGCTTCCCCACCTACGAGCAGTACTTC
CASSFPTYEQYF
>TRBV7-9|many|TRBJ2-7|TRBD1
TGTGCCAGCAGCGCTTTCCCGGGACAGGTGTCTTTCTCCGAGCAGTACTTC
CASSAFPGQVSFSEQYF
>TRBV28|.|TRBJ2-7|TRBD1
TGTGCCAGCAGTTTAAGGGGGCATAGGGACGAGCAGTACTTC
CASSLRGHRDEQYF
>TRBV4-1|.|TRBJ2-7|.
TGCGCCAGCAGGGGTGGAGAGGGTTACGAGCAGTACTTC
CASRGGEGYEQYF
>TRBV7-2|few|TRBJ2-1|TRBD2
TGTGCCAGCAGCTTTGCAGCGGGAAGAATTAGCTCCTACAATGAGCAGTTCTTC
CASSFAAGRISSYNEQFF
>TRBV7-3|many|TRBJ2-7|.
TGTGCCAGCAGCTTAGGTGGGGGCAAGGAGGAGCAGTACTTC
CASSLGGGKEEQYF
>TRBV25-1|.|TRBJ2-1|.
TGTGCCAGCTTGATGGGGGGAGACAATGAGCAGTTCTTC
CASLMGGDNEQFF
>TRBV7-8|few|TRBJ2-1|.
TGTGCCAGCAGCGTAAAAAGAGGACGAGTCGGAACCAGCTCCTACAATGAGCAGTTCTTC
CASSVKRGRVGTSSYNEQFF
>TRBV6-6|.|TRBJ2-1|TRBD1
TGTCCCAGCAGTTATCCCGGACAGGGGATTCGTGAGCAGTTCTTC
CPSSYPGQGIREQFF